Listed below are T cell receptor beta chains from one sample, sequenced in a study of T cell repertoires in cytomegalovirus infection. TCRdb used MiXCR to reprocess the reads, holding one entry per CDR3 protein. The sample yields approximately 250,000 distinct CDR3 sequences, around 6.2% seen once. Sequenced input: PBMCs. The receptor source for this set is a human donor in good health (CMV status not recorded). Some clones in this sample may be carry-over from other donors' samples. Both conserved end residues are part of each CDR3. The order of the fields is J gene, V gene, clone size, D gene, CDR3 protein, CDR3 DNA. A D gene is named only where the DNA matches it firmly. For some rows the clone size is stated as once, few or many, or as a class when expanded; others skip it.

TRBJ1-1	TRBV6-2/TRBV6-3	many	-	CASISTKGSFF	TGTGCCAGCATCTCGACAAAGGGATCTTTCTTT
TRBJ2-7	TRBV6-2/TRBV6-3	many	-	CASSYRGRGAGAYEQYF	TGTGCCAGCAGTTACCGAGGTAGAGGGGCCGGGGCCTACGAGCAGTACTTC
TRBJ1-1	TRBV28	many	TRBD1	CASSSGRTGWNTEAFF	TGTGCCAGCAGTTCAGGGCGGACAGGTTGGAACACTGAAGCTTTCTTT
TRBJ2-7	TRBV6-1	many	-	CASSESTSSYEQYF	TGTGCCAGCAGTGAAAGCACTAGTTCGTACGAGCAGTACTTC
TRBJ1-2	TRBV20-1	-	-	CSSRDNDYGYTF	TGCAGTTCCAGGGACAATGACTATGGCTACACCTTC
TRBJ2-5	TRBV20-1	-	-	CSAQTVGGLETQYF	TGCAGTGCGCAGACAGTAGGGGGACTTGAGACCCAGTACTTC
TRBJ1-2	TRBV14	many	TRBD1	CASSHLDEGAGGYTF	TGTGCCAGCAGCCACCTAGACGAGGGGGCAGGTGGCTACACCTTC
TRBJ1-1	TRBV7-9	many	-	CAARGDGAGTEAFF	TGTGCCGCCCGGGGGGACGGTGCGGGCACTGAAGCTTTCTTT
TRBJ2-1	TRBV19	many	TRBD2	CASSPRTSGGYNEQFF	TGTGCCAGTAGTCCGAGGACTAGCGGGGGTTACAATGAGCAGTTCTTC
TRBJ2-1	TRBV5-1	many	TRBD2	CASSLTSGGVNEQFF	TGCGCCAGCAGCCTGACTAGCGGGGGGGTCAATGAGCAGTTCTTC
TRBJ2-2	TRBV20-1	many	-	CSAREGPGASHLRARGNTGELFF	TGCAGTGCTAGAGAGGGCCCCGGGGCTAGTCACCTAAGAGCCCGGGGGAACACCGGGGAGCTGTTTTTT
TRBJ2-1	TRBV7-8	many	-	CASSLVVQASYNEQFF	TGTGCCAGCAGCTTAGTGGTACAAGCATCCTACAATGAGCAGTTCTTC
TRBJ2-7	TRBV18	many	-	CASSPPVASSYEQYF	TGTGCCAGCTCACCCCCCGTGGCCAGCTCCTACGAGCAGTACTTC
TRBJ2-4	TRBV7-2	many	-	CASSLARTDKNIQYF	TGTGCCAGCAGCTTAGCTCGGACAGACAAAAACATTCAGTACTTC
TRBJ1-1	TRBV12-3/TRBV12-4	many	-	CASSLWGQVWKAFF	TGTGCCAGCAGTTTATGGGGGCAGGTCTGGAAAGCTTTCTTT
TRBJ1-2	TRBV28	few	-	CASSSATIGSPYGYTF	TGTGCCAGCAGCTCGGCCACCATCGGCAGTCCCTATGGCTACACCTTC
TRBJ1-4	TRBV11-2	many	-	CASSFRSSRDGIEKLFF	TGTGCCAGCAGCTTTCGGTCGTCCAGGGACGGAATTGAAAAACTGTTTTTT
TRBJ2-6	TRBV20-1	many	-	CSAGVPGANVLTF	TGCAGTGCAGGGGTTCCTGGGGCCAACGTCCTGACTTTC
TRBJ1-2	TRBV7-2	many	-	CASNLPPLRSPDGYTF	TGTGCCAGCAACCTACCTCCTCTGCGGAGCCCAGATGGCTACACCTTC
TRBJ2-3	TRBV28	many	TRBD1	CASSHRGTDTQYF	TGTGCCAGCAGTCACAGGGGGACAGATACGCAGTATTTT
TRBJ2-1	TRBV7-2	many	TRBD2	CASSRQGRGGRRSNEQFF	TGTGCCAGCAGCCGGCAGGGGCGGGGGGGCAGAAGGAGCAATGAGCAGTTCTTC
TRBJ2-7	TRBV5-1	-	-	CASSRALSVSSYEQYF	TGCGCCAGCAGCAGGGCTTTATCCGTATCTTCCTACGAGCAGTACTTC
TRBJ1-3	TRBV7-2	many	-	CASSTSSGNTIYF	TGTGCCAGCAGCACTAGCTCTGGAAACACCATATATTTT
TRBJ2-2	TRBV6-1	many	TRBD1	CASRAGGNTGELFF	TGTGCCAGCAGGGCAGGGGGCAACACCGGGGAGCTGTTTTTT
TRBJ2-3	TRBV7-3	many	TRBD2	CASSLRGGRRTSGTDTQYF	TGTGCCAGCAGCTTAAGAGGGGGGCGGAGGACTAGCGGGACAGATACGCAGTATTTT
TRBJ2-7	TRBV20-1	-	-	CSAALTVPGPLYEQYF	TGCAGTGCTGCCCTGACAGTTCCCGGCCCTCTCTACGAGCAGTACTTT
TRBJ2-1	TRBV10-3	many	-	CAISEYTREQFF	TGTGCCATCAGTGAGTACACACGGGAGCAGTTCTTC
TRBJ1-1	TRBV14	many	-	CASSHLLTGEAFF	TGTGCCAGCAGCCACTTACTGACAGGAGAAGCTTTCTTT
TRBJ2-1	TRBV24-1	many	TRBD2	CATSDVTSGAYNEQFF	TGTGCCACCAGTGACGTGACTAGCGGAGCATACAATGAGCAGTTCTTC
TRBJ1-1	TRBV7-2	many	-	CASSRGVAEAFF	TGTGCCAGCAGCCGAGGGGTGGCTGAAGCTTTCTTT
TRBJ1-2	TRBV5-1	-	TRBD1	CASSSPGQEATDYGYTF	TGCGCCAGCAGCTCTCCGGGACAGGAAGCGACGGACTATGGCTACACCTTC
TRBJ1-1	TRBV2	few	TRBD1	CAINQGAVGTEAFF	TGTGCCATCAACCAGGGGGCGGTGGGAACTGAAGCTTTCTTT
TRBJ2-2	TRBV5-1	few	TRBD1	CASSPGQLGAGELFF	TGCGCCAGCAGCCCGGGACAGCTGGGGGCCGGGGAGCTGTTTTTT
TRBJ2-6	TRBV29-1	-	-	CSGSSPGPPGSGANVLTF	TGCAGCGGGTCGTCTCCCGGCCCCCCTGGCTCTGGGGCCAACGTCCTGACTTTC
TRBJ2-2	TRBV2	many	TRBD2	CASSVLAGDITGELFF	TGTGCCAGCAGCGTACTAGCGGGGGACATCACCGGGGAGCTGTTTTTT
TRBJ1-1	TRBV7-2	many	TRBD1	CASSLARAGGGTEAFF	TGTGCCAGCAGCTTAGCCCGTGCAGGGGGAGGCACTGAAGCTTTCTTT